The 20 T cell receptor beta chains presented below share a single source sample, sequenced in a study of technical replicates of blood from several donors. TCRdb's table, derived via immunoSEQ multiplex PCR, lists solely in-frame clones and lacks some. The sample shows 100,000 or so clones, just over 95% of them seen only once. The sample consisted of T cells isolated from PBMCs. The source is a human donor in good health.

The chain has TRBV14 and TRBJ1-2, with D unresolved. Germline V gives CDR1 SGHDN, CDR2 FVKESK. The CDR3 contains 18 residues. Trimming took 1 base from V and 1 from J, leaving 19 bases between them. This chain's CDR3 is CASSQVGGQPPFNYGYTF. The CDR3 bases are TGTGCCAGCAGCCAAGTGGGAGGCCAACCACCGTTTAACTATGGCTACACCTTC. The full variable domain, with the rest looked up from reference TRBV14 and TRBJ1-2, is EAGVTQFPSHSVIEKGQTVTLRCDPISGHDNLYWYRRVMGKEIKFLLHFVKESKQDESGMPNNRFLAERTGGTYSTLKVQPAELEDSGVYFCASSQVGGQPPFNYGYTFGSGTRLTVV.

This chain joins TRBV11-1 and TRBJ1-2; D remains ambiguous. Per germline, CDR1 SGHAT and CDR2 FQDESV (reference sequence). The CDR3 extends over 17 amino acids. The V gene lost 1 base and the J gene lost 4 bases, with 19 bases spanning the gap. CDR3 DNA: TGTGCCAGCAGCTTAGGAGGACTGGGCAACCGAGTCTATGGCTACACCTTC. This sequence encodes CASSLGGLGNRVYGYTF.

The chain couples TRBV7-2 to TRBJ2-3; D ambiguous. The ends were cut back, 1 base at V and 1 base at J, with 9 bases in the middle. Germline CDR1 reads SGHTA; CDR2 reads FQGNSA. CDR3 size: 15 residues. DNA for the CDR3: TGTGCCAGCAGCTTAGTCACGGCGGGCACAGATACGCAGTATTTT. This sequence encodes CASSLVTAGTDTQYF.

This sequence joins TRBV27 and TRBJ2-1; D may be TRBD1 (5 bases). V was pared by 1 base and J by 2 bases, with 9 bases between. The CDR3 spans 15 residues. CDR1 MNHEY and CDR2 SMNVEV come from the germline V gene (reference sequence). The CDR3: CASSLWQGPYNEQFF. CDR3 DNA: TGTGCCAGCAGTTTATGGCAGGGCCCCTACAATGAGCAGTTCTTC.

This clone came up once. The genes are TRBV7-9 and TRBJ1-3; D might be TRBD1 (5 bases). Germline V gene data show CDR1 as SEHNR and CDR2 as FQNEAQ (reference sequence). Trimming took 5 bases from V and 0 from J, leaving 14 bases between them. This CDR3 has 16 amino acids. This chain's CDR3 is CASSPSGGGSGNTIYF. In DNA form, the CDR3 reads TGTGCCAGCAGCCCGTCCGGGGGGGGCTCTGGAAACACCATATATTTT.

The gene calls are TRBV7-9 and TRBJ2-1; tentatively, D is TRBD2 (6 bases). The CDR3 totals 17 residues. V lost 2 bases, J lost 7 bases, and 21 bases lay in between. Looked up from germline, CDR1 is SEHNR and CDR2 is FQNEAQ (reference sequence). The CDR3 DNA reads as TGTGCCAGCAGCTTAAAAATTCGGGGGACTGGGGAGAATGAGCAGTTCTTC. Residues: CASSLKIRGTGENEQFF.

This rearrangement joins TRBV9 to TRBJ1-1; a weak D match, TRBD1 (6 bases). Per the germline V gene, CDR1 is SGDLS and CDR2 is YYNGEE. The length of the CDR3 is 17 residues. V shed 3 bases and J shed 0 bases, with 18 bases lying between them. CDR3 in amino acids: CASSARTGMWMNTEAFF. CDR3 sequence (DNA): TGTGCCAGCAGCGCCCGAACAGGGATGTGGATGAACACTGAAGCTTTCTTT.

The chain combines TRBV11-2 with TRBJ1-1, with 10 bases lining up with TRBD1. CDR3 size: 15 residues. V lost 5 bases to trimming and J lost 5 bases; unmatched junction nucleotides: 8. Germline V gene data show CDR1 as SGHAT and CDR2 as FQNNGV. DNA for the CDR3: TGTGCCAGCAGCCGTTTCCGGGACAGGGGAACTGAAGCTTTCTTT. It specifies CASSRFRDRGTEAFF.

The CDR3 is CASSRSGDSEKLFF. Here the CDR3 DNA reads TGTGCCAGCAGTCGTTCAGGGGATAGTGAAAAACTGTTTTTT. The V gene is TRBV6-5, the J gene TRBJ1-4; weak D call: TRBD1 (6 bases). CDR1 and CDR2 (germline): MNHEY, SVGAGI. The ends were cut back, 5 bases at V and 7 bases at J, with 14 bases in the middle. The CDR3 length is 14 residues.

The CDR3 spells CASTDRAGNNSPLHF. In DNA form, the CDR3 reads TGTGCCAGCACTGACCGGGCGGGTAATAATTCACCCCTCCACTTT. The rearrangement uses TRBV2 and TRBJ1-6; D is unresolved. The CDR3 has 15 amino acids. V lost 7 bases to trimming and J lost 5 bases, with 15 bases between them. Germline CDR1 is SNHLY and CDR2 is FYNNEI.

The chain carries TRBV2 and TRBJ2-7; the D is unclear. CDR1 and CDR2 from the germline V gene are SNHLY and FYNNEI. This CDR3 has 14 amino acids. The ends were cut back, 7 bases at V and 7 bases at J, with 20 bases in the middle. The CDR3 nucleotides read TGTGCCAGCACCACACAGACATCCCTACGAGAGCAGTACTTC. Residues: CASTTQTSLREQYF.

The V call is TRBV4-1, the J call TRBJ2-1; tentative D call: TRBD1 (5 bases). This CDR3 has 14 amino acids. With 0 bases removed from V and 10 bases from J, the gap between germline ends came to 13 bases. Germline CDR1 and CDR2: MGHRA and YSYEKL. In DNA, the CDR3 is TGCGCCAGCAGCCAAGAACCGACAGTGGAAGAGCAGTTCTTC. This encodes CASSQEPTVEEQFF.

V and J are TRBV7-3 and TRBJ1-3; D call uncertain. The CDR3 has 16 amino acids. V shed 5 bases and J shed 2 bases, with 16 bases lying between them. The germline V gene has CDR1 SGHTA and CDR2 FQGTGA. The CDR3 protein is CASSPILTLPGNTIYF. DNA of the CDR3: TGTGCCAGCAGCCCTATTCTTACTCTCCCTGGAAACACCATATATTTT.

The CDR3, as DNA: TGTGCCAGCAGCTTGGGCCGGATCGGGGAAAAACTGTTTTTT. Translating gives CASSLGRIGEKLFF. This chain joins TRBV5-5 and TRBJ1-4; the D is unclear. The germline V and J ends were trimmed by 0 bases and 8 bases, with 11 bases remaining between them. Per the germline V gene, CDR1 is SGHKS and CDR2 is YYEKEE (reference sequence). This CDR3 spans 14 amino acids.

The chain couples TRBV6-1 to TRBJ2-3; 8 bases line up with TRBD1. CDR1 is MNHNS and CDR2 is SASEGT in the germline V gene. This CDR3 is 15 amino acids long. The ends lost 6 bases at V and 6 bases at J; junction bases unmatched: 11. The CDR3 spells CASSLGQGAGDTQYF. The CDR3 DNA is TGTGCCAGCAGCCTCGGACAGGGAGCAGGGGATACGCAGTATTTT.

This sequence joins TRBV27 and TRBJ2-7; D may be TRBD2 (5 bases). Trimming removed 8 bases at V and 3 bases at J, with 14 bases between. Germline V lookup: CDR1 MNHEY, CDR2 SMNVEV (reference sequence). The CDR3 covers 13 residues. CDR3 sequence (DNA): TGTGCCAGCTGGAGGTTAAGGGTCTACGAGCAGTACTTC. It codes for CASWRLRVYEQYF.

The chain links TRBV6-5 to TRBJ2-5; 7 bases align to TRBD1. Trimming cost V 6 bases and J 5 bases; bases outside gene matches: 6. Germline V CDR1 and CDR2: MNHEY, SVGAGI. CDR3 length: 13 amino acids. The CDR3 here is CASSETGMETQYF. The CDR3, as DNA: TGTGCCAGCAGCGAGACAGGGATGGAGACCCAGTACTTC.

The CDR3 DNA reads TGTGCCAGCAGCCCCGCTCTCCTAGCGGGAGCGTCCGAGCAGTACTTC. This gives the protein CASSPALLAGASEQYF. V and J are TRBV5-4 and TRBJ2-7; 10 nucleotides align to TRBD2. The CDR3 is 16 residues long. J gave up 6 bases and V 4 bases, and 13 bases lay outside the gene matches. Germline V CDR1 and CDR2: SGHNT, YYREEE (reference sequence).

The chain joins TRBV7-8 to TRBJ1-1; no firm D call. The CDR3 extends over 13 amino acids. The germline V gene encodes CDR1 SGHVS and CDR2 FQNEAQ. Trimming shortened V by 1 base and J by 5 bases, and 8 bases separated the two germline ends. DNA for the CDR3: TGTGCCAGCAGCTTAGACAGAGGGACTGAAGCTTTCTTT. It encodes CASSLDRGTEAFF.

This rearrangement joins TRBV6-6 to TRBJ2-7, with 8 nucleotides matching TRBD1. J was trimmed by 6 bases and V by 4 bases; bases with no gene match: 8. The CDR3 is 14 residues long. Germline V CDR1 and CDR2: MNHNY, SVGAGI (reference sequence). In DNA form, the CDR3 reads TGTGCCAGCAGTTTAGGGCAGGGGGCGGCCGAGCAGTACTTC. As protein: CASSLGQGAAEQYF.